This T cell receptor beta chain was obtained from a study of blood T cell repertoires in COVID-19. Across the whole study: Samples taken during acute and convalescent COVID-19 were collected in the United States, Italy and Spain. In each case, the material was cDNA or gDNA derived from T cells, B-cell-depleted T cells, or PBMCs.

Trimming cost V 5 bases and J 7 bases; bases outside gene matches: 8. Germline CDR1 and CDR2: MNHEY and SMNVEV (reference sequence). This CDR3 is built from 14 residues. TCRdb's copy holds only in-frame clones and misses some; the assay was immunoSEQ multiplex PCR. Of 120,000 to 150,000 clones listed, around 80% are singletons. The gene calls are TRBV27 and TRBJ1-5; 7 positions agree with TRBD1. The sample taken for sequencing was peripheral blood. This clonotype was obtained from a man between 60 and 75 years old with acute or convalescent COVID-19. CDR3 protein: CASSATGVGQPQHF. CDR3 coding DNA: TGTGCCAGCAGTGCCACAGGGGTAGGGCAGCCCCAGCATTTT.